Listed below are T cell receptor beta chains from one sample, sequenced in a study of T cell responses to AZD1222 COVID-19 vaccine. Sequencing used immunoSEQ multiplex PCR; TCRdb keeps in-frame clones, though not all of them. Of 100,000 to 150,000 clones in the sample, 86% were seen once. This material consisted of peripheral blood, taken on day 0 of AZD1222 vaccination. The origin of the receptors is an adult in good health. Both conserved end residues are trimmed from each CDR3. Fields, in order: clone size, V gene, CDR3 protein. Only some rows state a clone size, as once, few, many or a class for expanded clones.

-,TRBV11-1,ASSLAMNQPQH
-,TRBV6-5,ASSYSMVSYEQY
-,TRBV2,ASRGTEDSPLH
-,TRBV6-5,ASSYSRLMNTEAF
once,TRBV21-1,ASSKSPTGYGDQPQH
once,TRBV6-5,ASSFLRTEKAYEQY
once,TRBV2,ASSPGRTPNQPQH
-,TRBV7-8,ASIPGTGRTEAF
-,TRBV5-1,ASSLDGSSYNEQF
once,TRBV4-1,ASSPRSGTDTQY
-,TRBV7-9,ASSLGTGTAGGYT
-,TRBV7-9,ASSLGGTSYEQY
once,TRBV2,ASLGGQRINQPQH
-,TRBV9,ASSVGTGPSYEQY
-,TRBV5-4,ASSMGGRGDTQY
few,TRBV4-1,ASRGGGYGYT
-,TRBV14,ASSHQPPYEQY
-,TRBV28,ASSLFNYGYT
once,TRBV9,ASSVAGTGDGYT
-,TRBV5-4,ASSPGHSGTYNSPLH
-,TRBV9,ASSNAVGVAGELF
-,TRBV7-9,ASTLQGDYEQY
-,TRBV30,AWSLRGRGDNEQF
-,TRBV7-3,ASSAGAGELF
-,TRBV30,AWALAGGNEQF
-,TRBV19,ASRRGQGAEQY
-,TRBV6-4,ASSDYQSEQF
-,TRBV30,AWSGGQGLGYT